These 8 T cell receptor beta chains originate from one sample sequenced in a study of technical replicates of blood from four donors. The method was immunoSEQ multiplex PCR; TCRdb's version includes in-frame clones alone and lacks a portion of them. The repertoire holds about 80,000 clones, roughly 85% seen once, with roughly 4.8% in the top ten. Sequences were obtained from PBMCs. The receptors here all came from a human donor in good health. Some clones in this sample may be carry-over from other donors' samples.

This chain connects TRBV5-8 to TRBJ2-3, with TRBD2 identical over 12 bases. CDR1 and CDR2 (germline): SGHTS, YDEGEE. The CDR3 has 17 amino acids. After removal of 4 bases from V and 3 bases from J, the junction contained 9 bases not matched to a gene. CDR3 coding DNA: TGTGCCAGCAGCCGACATGGGACTAGCGGGTGGACAGATACGCAGTATTTT. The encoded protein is CASSRHGTSGWTDTQYF.

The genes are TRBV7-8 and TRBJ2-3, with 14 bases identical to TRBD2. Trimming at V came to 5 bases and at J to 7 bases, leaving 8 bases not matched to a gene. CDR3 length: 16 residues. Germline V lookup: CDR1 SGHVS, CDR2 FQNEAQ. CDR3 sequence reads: CASSPRGLAGGNTQYF. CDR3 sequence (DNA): TGTGCCAGCAGCCCTCGAGGACTAGCGGGAGGCAATACGCAGTATTTT.

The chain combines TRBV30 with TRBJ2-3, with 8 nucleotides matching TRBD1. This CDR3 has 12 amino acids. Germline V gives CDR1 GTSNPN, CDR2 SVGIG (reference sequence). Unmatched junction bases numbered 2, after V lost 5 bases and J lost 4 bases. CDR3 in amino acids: CAWDRGPDTQYF. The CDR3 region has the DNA TGTGCCTGGGACAGGGGACCAGATACGCAGTATTTT.

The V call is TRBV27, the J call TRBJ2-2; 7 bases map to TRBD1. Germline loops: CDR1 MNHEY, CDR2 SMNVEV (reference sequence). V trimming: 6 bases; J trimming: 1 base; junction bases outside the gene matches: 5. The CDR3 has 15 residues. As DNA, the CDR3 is TGTGCCAGCAGGCGACAGGGCGAGAACACCGGGGAGCTGTTTTTT. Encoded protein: CASRRQGENTGELFF.

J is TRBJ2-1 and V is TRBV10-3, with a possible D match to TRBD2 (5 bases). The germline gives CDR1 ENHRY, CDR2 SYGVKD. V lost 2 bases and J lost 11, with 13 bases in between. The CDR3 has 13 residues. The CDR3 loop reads CAISEDSSAKQFF. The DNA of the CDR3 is TGTGCCATCAGTGAGGATAGTAGCGCGAAGCAGTTCTTC.

This CDR3 is CASSKTVPSTDTQYF. The CDR3 nucleotides read TGCGCCAGCAGCAAAACTGTACCTAGCACAGATACGCAGTATTTT. This chain connects TRBV5-1 to TRBJ2-3; D remains ambiguous. Germline V gene lookup returns CDR1 SGHRS and CDR2 YFSETQ. Trimming shortened V by 4 bases and J by 0 bases, and 12 bases separated the two germline ends. The CDR3 spans 15 residues.

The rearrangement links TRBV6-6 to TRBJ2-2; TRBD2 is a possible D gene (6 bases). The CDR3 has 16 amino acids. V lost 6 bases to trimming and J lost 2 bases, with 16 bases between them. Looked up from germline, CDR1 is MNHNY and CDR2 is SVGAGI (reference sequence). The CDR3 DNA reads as TGTGCCAGCAGCTCCGGGGCGGGACCTAACACCGGGGAGCTGTTTTTT. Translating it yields CASSSGAGPNTGELFF.

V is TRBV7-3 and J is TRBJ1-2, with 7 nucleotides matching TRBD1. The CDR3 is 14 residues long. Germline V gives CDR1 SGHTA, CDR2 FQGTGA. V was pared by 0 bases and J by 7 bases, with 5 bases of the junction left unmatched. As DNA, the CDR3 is TGTGCCAGCAGCTTAACGAGACAGGGAGCTGGCTACACCTTC. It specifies CASSLTRQGAGYTF.